Listed below are T cell receptor beta chains from one sample, sequenced in a study of T cell responses to AZD1222 COVID-19 vaccine. Using immunoSEQ multiplex PCR, the repertoire was profiled, and TCRdb retains in-frame clones only, with some absent. Here the sample spans about 130,000 clones, approximately 91% being singletons. Specimen: peripheral blood, collected on day 0 of AZD1222 vaccination. Receptors originate from an adult in good health. CDR3s include the opening cysteine and the closing phenylalanine or tryptophan. D genes are given only for firm matches. Not all rows give a size; the values are once, few, many and, for expanded clones, a class.

v_gene	d_gene	abundance	j_gene	CDR3aa	CDR3nt
TRBV3-1/TRBV3-2	TRBD1	-	TRBJ1-6	CASSRSTGRSSYNSPLHF	TGTGCCAGCAGCCGCTCGACAGGGCGGAGCTCCTATAATTCACCCCTCCACTTT
TRBV6-5	-	-	TRBJ2-1	CASSQGWDFQNEQFF	TGTGCCAGCAGTCAGGGTTGGGACTTCCAGAATGAGCAGTTCTTC
TRBV10-1	-	-	TRBJ2-2	CASSAGSGELFF	TGCGCCAGCAGTGCTGGGTCCGGGGAGCTGTTTTTT
TRBV27	-	-	TRBJ2-7	CASSLSRGTYEQYF	TGTGCCAGCAGTTTATCCCGGGGGACCTACGAGCAGTACTTC
TRBV5-6	TRBD2	once	TRBJ2-2	CASSQTSEGTGELFF	TGTGCCAGCAGCCAGACTAGCGAAGGCACCGGGGAGCTGTTTTTT
TRBV6-4	TRBD1	-	TRBJ2-1	CASSAQGNEQFF	TGTGCCAGCAGTGCACAGGGGAATGAGCAGTTCTTC
TRBV5-6	-	-	TRBJ1-1	CASSHDVNTEAFF	TGTGCCAGCAGTCACGATGTGAACACTGAAGCTTTCTTT
TRBV5-1	-	-	TRBJ2-2	CASSWDHRELFF	TGCGCCAGCAGCTGGGATCACCGGGAGCTGTTTTTT
TRBV27	-	-	TRBJ2-5	CASSLQRMGGAGETQYF	TGTGCCAGCAGTTTACAGCGGATGGGGGGCGCAGGGGAGACCCAGTACTTC
TRBV5-6	-	few	TRBJ1-1	CASSLVDPTEAFF	TGTGCCAGCAGCTTGGTAGACCCCACTGAAGCTTTCTTT
TRBV6-5	-	-	TRBJ2-1	CASKGDGGRANEQFF	TGTGCCAGCAAGGGGGACGGGGGGAGGGCCAATGAGCAGTTCTTC
TRBV10-3	-	-	TRBJ2-7	CAISESGKYEQYF	TGTGCCATCAGTGAGTCCGGGAAATACGAGCAGTACTTC
TRBV27	-	-	TRBJ1-1	CASISFWGTEAFF	TGTGCCAGCATTTCTTTTTGGGGGACTGAAGCTTTCTTT
TRBV6-5	-	-	TRBJ2-3	CASTLGGAGTDTQYF	TGTGCCAGCACCCTGGGGGGGGCAGGCACAGATACGCAGTATTTT
TRBV6-6	TRBD1	-	TRBJ1-2	CASSTRGTGSYGYTF	TGTGCCAGCAGTACGAGGGGGACAGGCAGTTATGGCTACACCTTC
TRBV4-3	-	-	TRBJ1-1	CASSQGQNTEAFF	TGCGCCAGCAGCCAAGGTCAGAACACTGAAGCTTTCTTT
TRBV10-3	TRBD1	few	TRBJ2-1	CAISQTGSSYNEQFF	TGTGCCATCAGCCAGACAGGGAGCTCCTACAATGAGCAGTTCTTC
TRBV11-2	TRBD2	-	TRBJ2-7	CASSRLAAGSYEQYF	TGTGCCAGCAGCCGACTAGCGGCGGGCTCATACGAGCAGTACTTC
TRBV19	-	-	TRBJ1-6	CASRGLTLTFLHF	TGTGCCAGTAGGGGACTCACCTTAACCTTTCTCCACTTT
TRBV19	TRBD1	-	TRBJ1-5	CASTTGQGGNQPQHF	TGTGCCAGTACTACGGGACAGGGAGGCAATCAGCCCCAGCATTTT
TRBV12-3/TRBV12-4	-	-	TRBJ1-2	CASSFSGGRDEVF	TGTGCCAGCAGTTTCTCCGGTGGCCGGGACGAAGTTTTC
TRBV4-1	TRBD1	-	TRBJ1-2	CASSPRQGDNYGYTF	TGCGCCAGCAGCCCCCGACAGGGGGATAACTATGGCTACACCTTC
TRBV18	TRBD1	-	TRBJ1-2	CASSPRTGEGDGYTF	TGTGCCAGCTCCCCAAGGACAGGGGAAGGAGATGGCTACACCTTC
TRBV30	-	-	TRBJ2-7	CAWRRSTGTFLSEQYF	TGTGCCTGGAGGAGGTCAACCGGGACCTTTCTTTCCGAGCAGTACTTC
TRBV30	TRBD2	-	TRBJ2-5	CASNSGGAGETQYF	TGTGCCTCGAATAGCGGGGGGGCAGGGGAGACCCAGTACTTC
TRBV18	-	-	TRBJ1-1	CASSPNGQLNTEAFF	TGTGCCAGCTCACCCAACGGACAGTTGAACACTGAAGCTTTCTTT
TRBV21-1	-	-	TRBJ1-5	CASSKGTWSRGANYQPQHF	TGTGCCAGCAGCAAAGGTACGTGGTCGCGGGGGGCAAACTATCAGCCCCAGCATTTT
TRBV7-8	-	-	TRBJ1-1	CASSLLSTTGEAFF	TGTGCCAGCAGCTTATTATCGACAACTGGTGAAGCTTTCTTT
TRBV5-1	-	-	TRBJ1-6	CASSLTGRNYNSPLHF	TGCGCCAGCAGCTTGACAGGGAGAAACTATAATTCACCCCTCCACTTT
TRBV7-2	-	-	TRBJ1-6	CASSLGGLPRDAPLHF	TGTGCCAGCAGCTTAGGAGGCCTCCCCAGGGATGCACCCCTCCACTTT
TRBV5-1	-	-	TRBJ1-2	CASSGEEYGYTF	TGCGCCAGCAGCGGGGAAGAGTATGGCTACACCTTC
TRBV6-2/TRBV6-3	-	-	TRBJ2-5	CASSYSNTAQETQYF	TGTGCCAGCAGTTACTCGAATACTGCCCAAGAGACCCAGTACTTC
TRBV27	-	-	TRBJ2-2	CASSPGIANTGELFF	TGTGCCAGCAGTCCCGGGATCGCGAACACCGGGGAGCTGTTTTTT
TRBV24-1	-	-	TRBJ2-5	CATSDGTHAGSLETQYF	TGTGCCACCAGTGATGGGACCCATGCGGGCAGCCTAGAGACCCAGTACTTC
TRBV4-3	TRBD1	-	TRBJ1-2	CASSQDRGANYGYTF	TGCGCCAGCAGCCAGGACAGGGGAGCAAACTATGGCTACACCTTC
TRBV6-2/TRBV6-3	TRBD1	-	TRBJ2-3	CASSYSTGSTDTQYF	TGTGCCAGCAGTTACTCGACAGGGAGCACAGATACGCAGTATTTT
TRBV7-2	-	once	TRBJ1-6	CASSQSRAGNSPLHF	TGTGCCAGCAGCCAATCCAGAGCGGGGAATTCACCCCTCCACTTT
TRBV11-2	-	-	TRBJ2-1	CASSLLLGGRGYNEQFF	TGTGCCAGCAGCTTACTGTTGGGTGGCAGGGGCTACAATGAGCAGTTCTTC
TRBV21-1	-	-	TRBJ1-5	CASSRVQPQHF	TGTGCCAGCAGCAGGGTACAGCCCCAGCATTTT
TRBV11-2	-	-	TRBJ1-6	CASSLGVRSSLHF	TGTGCCAGCAGCTTAGGTGTTAGGAGTTCCCTCCACTTT
TRBV20-1	-	-	TRBJ1-3	CSATDGTLGNTIYF	TGCAGTGCTACTGACGGGACTCTAGGAAACACCATATATTTT
TRBV6-5	-	-	TRBJ1-1	CASRPQLIFTEAFF	TGTGCCAGCAGACCCCAACTGATCTTCACTGAAGCTTTCTTT
TRBV6-5	-	-	TRBJ1-5	CASTRGPLNQPQHF	TGTGCCAGCACCAGGGGTCCACTAAATCAGCCCCAGCATTTT
TRBV18	-	-	TRBJ1-1	CASSPGPGEAFF	TGTGCCAGCTCACCAGGGCCGGGGGAAGCTTTCTTT
TRBV4-1	TRBD1	-	TRBJ1-6	CASSQNRGTGMVSPLHF	TGCGCCAGCAGCCAGAATAGAGGGACAGGGATGGTGTCACCCCTCCACTTT
TRBV5-1	TRBD1	-	TRBJ1-1	CASSLAQGAVVTSEAFF	TGCGCCAGCAGCTTGGCACAGGGGGCTGTAGTTACTTCTGAAGCTTTCTTT
TRBV28	TRBD1	-	TRBJ2-7	CASSRPTGKIAYEQYF	TGTGCCAGCAGTCGCCCGACAGGGAAAATCGCCTACGAGCAGTACTTC
TRBV5-1	TRBD1	-	TRBJ2-4	CASSSGTGYGIQYF	TGCGCCAGCAGCTCCGGGACAGGGTATGGTATTCAGTACTTC
TRBV6-5	TRBD1	-	TRBJ2-7	CASTIQGPHYEQYF	TGTGCCAGCACCATACAGGGGCCGCACTACGAGCAGTACTTC
TRBV2	TRBD1	-	TRBJ1-4	CASRGDQGANEKLFF	TGTGCCAGCAGGGGGGACCAGGGGGCTAATGAAAAACTGTTTTTT
TRBV12-3/TRBV12-4	-	-	TRBJ1-2	CASSLKRNYGYTF	TGTGCCAGCAGTTTAAAACGAAACTATGGCTACACCTTC